The T cell receptor beta chain described here comes from a study of blood T cells in healthy people across ages. Study outcomes and limitations: Since the PBMCs were unsorted, naive and antigen-experienced cells could not be conclusively compared. Roughly linear age-related decline in beta diversity appeared, significant by age about 40.

This CDR3 region has 15 residues. Germline V gene data show CDR1 as MNHEY and CDR2 as SVGEGT. Individuals who donated were healthy Caucasians from Russia aged roughly 6 to 100. A remark on this clonotype: Antigen: not known. A much larger clone differs from this one at a single base, so this may be a read error.

Then a second PCR, running roughly 6 to 11 cycles, was carried out with a sample-barcoded 5' primer and a J-beta primer mix. Every sample gave at least 2.5 million paired-end reads containing CDR3. In TCRdb, the 5' RACE reads were re-called with MiXCR into one record per CDR3 protein. Of under 800,000 distinct CDR3 sequences in the sample, about 42% were seen once. Sequencing was carried out using blood. The V and J genes are TRBV6-2 or TRBV6-3 and TRBJ2-7, with 7 bases matching TRBD2. The receptor was derived from a woman aged 55-70 years in good health. As DNA, the CDR3 is TGTGCCAGCACCTCAAGGACTAGGGGCTCCTACGAGCGGTACTTC. Encoded protein: CASTSRTRGSYERYF.